This paragraph reports one T cell receptor (beta chain). The specificity of this receptor is unknown. The sample comes from a study of cytomegalovirus exposure and HLA in healthy donors listed by TCRdb under 2017. About the investigation overall: An earlier analysis of approximately 550 of the donors reported 250 to 300 Gb of sequence data and some 120 million unique TCR beta sequences from roughly 180 million T cells. Along with the roughly 670-subject first cohort, a separate validation cohort of over a hundred different subjects was used. Class I and class II HLA loci were covered by the typing at four-digit resolution. The number of donors typed differed by locus, with about 629-630 for A, B, C, DRB1 and DQB1, over 500 for DQA1, 606 for DPA1, and some 440 for DPB1. An earlier analysis of fewer than 750 of the donors used high-throughput TCR beta sequencing to judge whether each TCR beta V gene segment behaved as functional or pseudogenic. To predict cytomegalovirus infection status, the study brought together high-throughput TCR immunosequencing, statistical association of individual TCRs with disease status, and machine learning. The study profiled the T cell repertoires of hundreds of subjects by immunosequencing and related them to cytomegalovirus serostatus. Alongside the repertoire data, information on donor age, sex, ethnicity and CMV serostatus was compiled. The aim of the study was to test whether cataloging public T cell receptors could identify signatures of past pathogen exposure. Of the roughly 400 genotyped donors, 65% to 90% were placed in the genetic ancestry cluster associated with self-reported Caucasian donors. A later analysis re-analyzed previously published TCR beta repertoires from roughly 630 donors and added high-resolution HLA genotyping to study TCR occurrence patterns. Roughly 5 DR-DQ haplotypes were handled as single units for association and clustering because linkage in the cohort was strong. Among a few hundred genotyped donors of the cohort, an average of roughly 240,000 unique TCR beta nucleotide sequences were sequenced per donor, roughly 18% of them non-productive. Every repertoire in the discovery cohort had been generated on one and the same sequencing platform. Rather than using new phenotypic data, the later analysis identified candidate immune exposures from TCR beta sequences and from how often those sequences occurred across donors. An early release that covered fewer than 750 HLA-typed donors contained around 300 gigabases of sequencing data and tens of millions of unique TCR sequences. In a later genetic analysis, genome-wide SNP genotypes for about three fifths of the roughly 670 donors were used, and that subset was treated as a discovery cohort.

The cohort consisted of 650 to 850 healthy bone marrow donors. All cohort members were sampled while nominally healthy, although unrecorded immune exposures were likely present. The donor tested CMV seronegative, placing the donor among the 350 or so seronegative members of the cohort. A peripheral blood sample was provided by each donor, and peripheral blood mononuclear cells were used for TCR beta sequencing. The Qiagen DNeasy Blood Extraction Kit was used to extract genomic DNA from the blood cell samples. Study-level results and caveats: The authors suggested that the approach could potentially be extended to other disease states and immunological phenotypes. The presence/absence analyses assumed that sequencing depth was roughly uniform across donors, and that assumption may not be true. In both the original and validation cohorts, the classifier was reported to diagnose cytomegalovirus status with high specificity and sensitivity. In a later analysis, HLA-associated TCR beta chains showed more clonal expansion and lower generation probabilities than non-associated chains that were equally common. Because HLA typing was missing for some donors at each locus, association tests included only the typed subset. A cluster of highly shared sequence variants was judged likely to be a technical artifact of the sequencing pipeline. A further reported finding was that TCR beta sequences accurately predicted the HLA-A and HLA-B alleles for most subjects in the first cohort. According to a later analysis, TCR association rates differed among HLA loci, with DRB1 alleles showing the most associated TCRs and HLA-C alleles showing the fewest. In vitro tests confirmed that a few of the cytomegalovirus-associated TCR beta chains recognize cytomegalovirus antigens. The only immune exposure information available for the cohort was CMV serostatus. At a false discovery rate of 0.05, a later analysis linked some 18,000 TCR beta sequences to specific HLA alleles. V-gene and J-gene trimming of TCR beta chains was associated with a missense DCLRE1C variant in a later genetic analysis, and the association was replicated in an independent cohort. In this cohort, only TCR beta chains were sequenced, and detectable features were limited by the absence of alpha or paired-chain data. Linkage disequilibrium might explain the correlated functional status among segregating V segments, but an unknown experimental factor could not be excluded. Some IMGT-functional V segments, including TRBV6-2 and TRBV6-3, could not be told apart with the 87-base-pair reads, so those segments were excluded. A later analysis reported that several top co-occurrence clusters appeared linked to parvovirus B19, influenza, CMV and Epstein-Barr virus. In an earlier analysis of 587 of the donors, most TCR beta V segments were observed in productive rearrangements about 90% or about 30% of the time, broadly matching IMGT annotations. A later genetic analysis reported fewer N-insertions in productive TCRs among donors in an Asian-associated ancestry cluster than the roughly 620-donor mean. Fewer than 20 rarely observed V segments, including chromosome 9 orphons, were excluded from the earlier analysis of 550 to 700 of the donors because counts were too low. Most TCR sequences were observed very rarely across donors, whereas some public TCRs were present in many individuals. A later analysis found that most CMV-associated TCR beta chains appeared HLA-restricted, with HLA associations seemingly driven largely by CMV exposure. Assigning TCR associations to individual alleles was difficult when HLA alleles, especially DR and DQ, strongly co-occurred. The study gave a list of about 150 TCR beta chains associated with cytomegalovirus.

Looking up the germline V gene (reference sequence) yields CDR1 SGHAT and CDR2 FQDESV. The CDR3, from cysteine to phenylalanine, totals 16 residues. Only CDR3 DNA remains: 48 bases, in frame from the first base. The V end gives up 1 base and the J end 3 bases, leaving 4 bases in the junction not matched to a gene. The library was prepared using the immunoSEQ multiplex PCR assay. For the multiplex PCR, a mixture combining 60 forward primers for TCR Vbeta segments and 13 reverse primers for TCR Jbeta segments was used. The CDR3 region of rearranged TCR beta genes was amplified from genomic DNA with a multiplex PCR assay. Amplified TCR beta libraries were sequenced as 87-base-pair reads on the Illumina HiSeq System. Processing in the source paper ran as follows. A later analysis counted tens of millions of unique TCR beta chains across the approximately 700 repertoires, and about 10 million of these chains were shared by at least two donors. Raw reads were error-corrected and collapsed into unique sequences with a nearest-neighbor algorithm that merged closely related sequences to remove PCR and sequencing errors. V, D and J gene segments were assigned by aligning CDR3 sequences to IMGT reference sequences. For a sequence to be retained, a match of at least six nucleotides to both a V gene segment and a J gene segment was required. Rearrangements were called productive when the CDR3 lacked stop codons and stayed in frame with V and J; all others were non-productive. CDR3 was defined by IMGT convention, running from the second conserved V-encoded cysteine to the conserved J-encoded phenylalanine. The earlier analysis of 587 of the donors excluded sequences that lacked an unambiguous match to a single V gene segment. An earlier analysis of several hundred of the donors called V segments functional above 56.7% productive rearrangements and segregating when the between-donor standard deviation exceeded 5%. To diagnose cytomegalovirus status from the catalog of TCR beta chain sequences, a statistical classification framework was built. In a later analysis, V and J genes were assigned by comparing TCR nucleotide sequences against IMGT/GENE-DB human TR gene sequences. The TCRdist pipeline was used in a later analysis to assign CDR3 sequences and most-parsimonious VDJ recombination scenarios. A later analysis defined each TCR beta chain by its CDR3 amino acid sequence plus V-gene family, and excluded reads lacking a unique V-gene family. As a way to deal with suspected cross-contamination and a sequencing artifact, a later analysis dropped nearly 600 nucleotide sequences that were highly shared and had low generation probability. In a later analysis, a clonal expansion index was calculated for each public chain from normalized within-repertoire ranks of inferred template counts. In a later analysis, generation probabilities were computed using a VDJ recombination model fitted to out-of-frame rearrangements, and the results were checked against IGoR. In a later analysis, TCR-TCR, TCR-HLA and TCR-CMV co-occurrence was scored with hypergeometric tests, and a repertoire-size bias correction was applied to TCR pairs. A later analysis estimated false discovery rates by permuting HLA or CMV assignments 20 times. In a later analysis, co-occurring TCRs were grouped using DBSCAN, and TCRdist sequence similarity was added for clustering within HLA-allele-positive subsets. For co-occurrence clustering, repertoires with fewer than 30,000 or more than 120,000 public chains were excluded, along with a handful of repertoires with anomalous nucleotide sharing. TCRdb holds this immuneACCESS table with in-frame rearrangements only. Some clones are missing; in checked studies, unresolved V genes explain under half, and the rest has no known cause. That table gives V, J and clone size, and the DNA gave D and trimming. The table kept for this sample lists some 120,000 clones. In total, the top ten clones hold roughly 2.5% of the sample.

This clonotype was obtained from a man aged 25-40 years in good health and CMV-seronegative. Sequences were obtained from PBMCs. The rearrangement combines TRBV11-1 with TRBJ2-3; a stretch of 10 junction bases matches TRBD2. CDR3 loop: CASSLGSGRVTDTQYF. The DNA sequence reads TGTGCCAGCAGCTTAGGGAGCGGGAGGGTTACAGATACGCAGTATTTT.